The entry below describes one T cell receptor (beta chain). What it binds is unknown. This entry is derived from a study of identifying expanded T cells in peripheral blood. Study observations and caveats: Clone count variance between two-week samples rose with total template count.

V lost 2 bases and J 3 bases, leaving 10 bases between the germline ends. Germline-derived CDR1 and CDR2 are SGHTA and FQGNSA. CDR3 length equals 14 residues. Repertoires were generated with immunoSEQ multiplex PCR, while TCRdb's copy carries only in-frame clones and drops some. Of nearly 60,000 clones in the sample, 89% are singletons; the top ten hold 3% to 4%. The clonotype comes from a person aged 18 to 75 in good health. Sequenced material: blood. This chain links TRBV7-2 with TRBJ2-5, with D possibly being TRBD1 or TRBD2 (6 bases each). In DNA form, the CDR3 reads TGTGCCAGCAGCTTACAGAGGGGGGAAGAGACCCAGTACTTC. This gives the protein CASSLQRGEETQYF. The full variable domain, completed using reference TRBV7-2 and TRBJ2-5, is GAGVSQSPSNKVTEKGKDVELRCDPISGHTALYWYRQSLGQGLEFLIYFQGNSAPDKSGLPSDRFSAERTGGSVSTLTIQRTQQEDSAVYLCASSLQRGEETQYFGPGTRLLVL.